A selection of T cell receptor beta chains follows, all from one sample in a study of vaccination effects on CD4 cells after COVID-19. Their cognate antigens are unknown. Profiling relied on immunoSEQ multiplex PCR, and the TCRdb table lists in-frame clones only, not all of them. The sample has just over 55,000 clones; 78% are singletons. Here the sequenced sample was CD4+ T cells from PBMCs cultured without peptide, taken after COVID-19 vaccination. The receptor source for this set is a human donor who received a COVID-19 vaccine. Each CDR3 is given with its conserved first and last residue. D genes are given only for firm matches. Rows give clone size only sometimes, using once, few, many, or a class for an expanded clone.

TRBJ1-5 | . | . | TRBV19 | TGTGCCTGCTGCCCCCGGGACGCTAGCAATCAGCCCCAGCATTTT | CACCPRDASNQPQHF
TRBJ1-2 | TRBD1 | . | TRBV5-5 | TGTGCCAGCAGCTTGCCGGCAGGGGGGAACTATGGCTACACCTTC | CASSLPAGGNYGYTF
TRBJ1-5 | . | . | TRBV6-5 | TGTGCCGCATTTTACGGCGGCAGGGGGCATTTT | CAAFYGGRGHF
TRBJ2-2 | . | . | TRBV6-2/TRBV6-3 | TGTGCCAGCAGTTACTGGCGTGGGGAGCTGTTTTTT | CASSYWRGELFF
TRBJ1-1 | . | once | TRBV5-1 | TGCGCCAGCAGCTTGCAAGACAGGAAAACTGAAGCTTTCTTT | CASSLQDRKTEAFF
TRBJ1-2 | . | . | TRBV3-1/TRBV3-2 | TGTGCCAGCAGCGCTGGGTCCGGGATCAATATCGGGCAGGCTAACTATGGCTACACCTTC | CASSAGSGINIGQANYGYTF
TRBJ1-1 | . | . | TRBV18 | TGTGCCAGCTCACCCGTGGAAAGGTCATTGAACACTGAAGCTTTCTTT | CASSPVERSLNTEAFF
TRBJ1-2 | . | . | TRBV27 | . | CASSSSGVVGSYTF
TRBJ2-7 | TRBD1 | once | TRBV19 | TGTGCCAGTAGCCAACAGGGACAGGGTCTTTTCGAGCAGTACTTC | CASSQQGQGLFEQYF
TRBJ2-3 | TRBD1 | . | TRBV13 | TGTGCCAGCAGCTTAGGGCTGAGACAGGGGGCAGGAACGCAGTATTTT | CASSLGLRQGAGTQYF
TRBJ2-3 | . | . | TRBV9 | TGTGCCAGCAGCGTAGAAATTCTGACAGATACGCAGTATTTT | CASSVEILTDTQYF
TRBJ2-2 | . | . | TRBV24-1 | TGTGCCACCAGTGACTCCATCTCGGGTGGCGGGGAGCTGTTTTTT | CATSDSISGGGELFF
TRBJ1-3 | TRBD1 | . | TRBV5-6 | TGTGCCAGCAGTTTCGAACGGACAGGGGGAAACACCATATATTTT | CASSFERTGGNTIYF
TRBJ2-2 | TRBD1 | . | TRBV28 | TGTGCCAGCAGGGGGGGACAGGCAACCGGGGAGCTGTTTTTT | CASRGGQATGELFF
TRBJ1-4 | . | . | TRBV15 | TGTGCCACCAGCAGAGAGGGGAGGGAAAAACTGTTTTTT | CATSREGREKLFF
TRBJ2-7 | TRBD2 | . | TRBV19 | TGTGCCAGTAGTATCTCTTCCCTAGCGGGACTCGAGCAGTACTTC | CASSISSLAGLEQYF
TRBJ1-2 | TRBD1 | . | TRBV28 | TGTGCCAGCGAGGCAGGGACAGGGAAAAAACCAGGCGGCTACACCTTC | CASEAGTGKKPGGYTF
TRBJ2-3 | . | once | TRBV11-2 | TGTGCCAGCAGCCCCGGGACCTCCTGGGATACGCAGTATTTT | CASSPGTSWDTQYF
TRBJ1-2 | . | few | TRBV12-5 | TGTGCTAGTGGTTTGGTACGGACTGACAACACCTTC | CASGLVRTDNTF
TRBJ2-4 | . | . | TRBV18 | TGTGCCAGCTCCCCCGGGGCGTGGTCCGGGGACATTCAGTACTTC | CASSPGAWSGDIQYF
TRBJ2-7 | . | . | TRBV18 | TGTGCCAGCCGGGACGGAACCTACGAGCAGTACTTC | CASRDGTYEQYF
TRBJ1-5 | . | . | TRBV7-9 | TGTGCCAGCAGCTGGGGTTGGGGTCAGCCCCAGCATTTT | CASSWGWGQPQHF
TRBJ2-6 | TRBD1 | . | TRBV11-2 | TGTGCCAGCAGCCGCTGGGACAGGAGGTCATCTGGGGCCAACGTCCTGACTTTC | CASSRWDRRSSGANVLTF
TRBJ2-2 | TRBD2 | few | TRBV13 | TGTGCCAGTCACCTAGCGGGGGGAACCGGGGAGCTGTTTTTT | CASHLAGGTGELFF
TRBJ2-7 | TRBD1 | . | TRBV5-4 | TGTGCCAGCAGCTTCACAGGGGGCGCGTCCGAGCAGTACTTC | CASSFTGGASEQYF
TRBJ2-7 | . | few | TRBV18 | TGTGCCAGCTCATCAGTGGGCTCCTACGAGCAGTACTTC | CASSSVGSYEQYF
TRBJ2-7 | TRBD1 | . | TRBV29-1 | TGCAGCGTTGAAGGGCTCGACAGGGGTCTCCACGAGCAGTACTTC | CSVEGLDRGLHEQYF
TRBJ2-3 | TRBD2 | . | TRBV7-9 | TGTGCCAGCAGCTTATGGGAGGGGCCAGATACGCAGTATTTT | CASSLWEGPDTQYF
TRBJ2-5 | TRBD1 | once | TRBV19 | TGTGCCAGTAGTATCGGCGGGACAGGGTCCTCCGTAACCCAAGAGACCCAGTACTTC | CASSIGGTGSSVTQETQYF
TRBJ2-1 | . | . | TRBV5-5 | TGTGCCAGCAGCCCCCTACGGCATGAGCAGTTCTTC | CASSPLRHEQFF
TRBJ1-1 | . | . | TRBV11-3 | TGTGCCAGCAGCCCCGAGGTGGTAGCTTTCTTT | CASSPEVVAFF
TRBJ2-3 | . | . | TRBV13 | TGTGCCAGTACGAGAGCGGTCTCTAGCACAGATACGCAGTATTTT | CASTRAVSSTDTQYF
TRBJ1-2 | . | . | TRBV4-1 | TGCGCCAGCAGCCAAGATGGGGCACGTGGCTACACCTTC | CASSQDGARGYTF
TRBJ2-7 | TRBD1 | once | TRBV12-3/TRBV12-4 | TGTGCCAGCAGTCAGACAGGGGCCAGAGAGCAGTACTTC | CASSQTGAREQYF
TRBJ2-7 | TRBD1 | . | TRBV2 | TGTGCCAGCGAGGAGAGGACAGGGTTCCACGAGCAGTACTTC | CASEERTGFHEQYF
TRBJ1-3 | . | . | TRBV18 | TGTGCCAGCTCACAAGGACCGCCTGGAAACTCTGGAAACACCATATATTTT | CASSQGPPGNSGNTIYF
TRBJ1-2 | . | . | TRBV4-1 | TGCGCCAGCAGCCAAGAATTTCCGCAGGGTATTGGTGGCTACACCTTC | CASSQEFPQGIGGYTF
TRBJ1-1 | TRBD1 | . | TRBV5-1 | TGCGCCAGCAACCTACAGGGGGACACTGAAGCTTTCTTT | CASNLQGDTEAFF
TRBJ2-3 | . | . | TRBV27 | TGTGCCAGCACCCAAAGGGGCCAGAGCACAGATACGCAGTATTTT | CASTQRGQSTDTQYF
TRBJ1-1 | . | . | TRBV7-9 | TGTGCCAGCAGCCCACCGGGGGACACTGAAGCTTTCTTT | CASSPPGDTEAFF
TRBJ1-2 | TRBD1 | few | TRBV7-3 | TGTGCCAGCAGCCTGGACAGGTTCGGGGGCTACACCTTC | CASSLDRFGGYTF
TRBJ1-1 | TRBD1 | . | TRBV15 | TGTGCCACCAGCAGGGACAGGGGCGCCGTTATGAACACTGAAGCTTTCTTT | CATSRDRGAVMNTEAFF
TRBJ2-1 | TRBD2 | . | TRBV2 | TGTGCCAGCAGTGCGGCGGGGGGCTCCTACAATGAGCAGTTCTTC | CASSAAGGSYNEQFF
TRBJ2-1 | . | few | TRBV11-2 | TGTGCCAGCAGCTTAGTTCAGGGCGTTTACAATGAGCAGTTCTTC | CASSLVQGVYNEQFF
TRBJ2-5 | . | . | TRBV15 | TGTGCCACCAGCAGGTTTAAAGAGACCCAGTACTTC | CATSRFKETQYF
TRBJ2-2 | . | . | TRBV4-3 | TGCGCCAGCAGCTACGGAACCGGGGAGCTGTTTTTT | CASSYGTGELFF
TRBJ1-4 | TRBD1 | . | TRBV7-2 | TGTGCCAGCAGCTTAACAGGGGGCTCTGGGGAAAAACTGTTTTTT | CASSLTGGSGEKLFF
TRBJ2-7 | . | . | TRBV19 | TGTGCCAGTAGTCTCCGGGACGGCGCCTACGAGCAGTACTTC | CASSLRDGAYEQYF
TRBJ2-3 | TRBD1 | few | TRBV2 | TGTGCCAGCAGCGACAGGGCCGATACGCAGTATTTT | CASSDRADTQYF
TRBJ2-7 | . | . | TRBV21-1 | TGTGCCAGCAGCATAAACTCGGCAGGGACCCACGAGCAGTACTTC | CASSINSAGTHEQYF
TRBJ2-2 | . | . | TRBV6-6 | TGTGCCAGCAGTTACGGGGGGACTCTTACTGTCGGGGAGCTGTTTTTT | CASSYGGTLTVGELFF
TRBJ1-2 | . | . | TRBV19 | TGTGCCAGTAGTATGGATCTCAGGACAGCAACTCCTAACTATGGCTACACCTTC | CASSMDLRTATPNYGYTF
TRBJ1-6 | TRBD1 | . | TRBV5-6 | TGTGCCAGCAGCCCATACAGGGGTGGAAATTCACCCCTCCACTTT | CASSPYRGGNSPLHF
TRBJ2-1 | . | . | TRBV6-5 | TGTGCCAGCAGTTACTCCCGGGGGACCAACAATGAGCAGTTCTTC | CASSYSRGTNNEQFF
TRBJ2-6 | . | . | TRBV29-1 | TGCAGCGTGCGTCAGGGGGGCAGCTCTGGGGCCAACGTCCTGACTTTC | CSVRQGGSSGANVLTF
TRBJ2-7 | . | once | TRBV24-1 | TGTGCCACCAGTGCCAGTCCCTACGAGCAGTACTTC | CATSASPYEQYF
TRBJ1-4 | . | . | TRBV25-1 | TGTGCCAGCAGTGAATCCAAGCCAGGGGCTAATGAAAAACTGTTTTTT | CASSESKPGANEKLFF
TRBJ2-3 | TRBD2 | . | TRBV9 | TGTGCCAGCAGCCAAGACGCTGCCATAGCGGGAGGCTTGAATACGCAGTATTTT | CASSQDAAIAGGLNTQYF
TRBJ2-3 | TRBD2 | . | TRBV20-1 | TGCAGTGCTAGTCGGGGGGGGCCCACAGATACGCAGTATTTT | CSASRGGPTDTQYF